The sequence of this TCR beta chain was determined in a study of beta chain features in type 1 diabetes. The overall study: On cell yields, gender and age, patients and healthy donors were similar. Study-wide results and caveats: Any HLA-type effect on TCRB rearrangement remained unresolved here. Cells that show high TCR expression could be over-represented by cDNA sequencing. Among all four CD4+ subsets, Type 1 diabetes patients had TCRB CDR3s that were moderately but significantly shorter.

Averaging about 116 mL, one heparinised blood draw came from each individual donor. All of the isolated RNA was reverse transcribed, so expressed TCRB transcripts were sequenced. The assay was immunoSEQ multiplex PCR, and TCRdb's table has in-frame clones only and misses some. The table records fewer than 300,000 clones, around 21% of them present only once. This clone showed up just a few times. Its antigen is not identified. The CDR3 sequence is 16 residues long. V lost 0 bases and J lost 0, with 10 bases in between. Germline V gene lookup returns CDR1 SGDLS and CDR2 YYNGEE. Sequenced material: naive CD4+ T cells from blood. The chain links TRBV9 to TRBJ2-1, with D uncertain. This receptor was taken from a woman aged 40 to 50 with type 1 diabetes. CDR3: CASSVDVGGSYNEQFF. The CDR3, as DNA: TGTGCCAGCAGCGTAGATGTAGGCGGCTCCTACAATGAGCAGTTCTTC.